The source of this T cell receptor beta chain is a study of control samples from healthy donors and cancer patients. The germline V and J ends were trimmed by 1 base and 5 bases, with 11 bases remaining between them. The CDR3 runs to 14 residues. Germline V gives CDR1 WSHSY, CDR2 SAAADI. Method: immunoSEQ multiplex PCR; TCRdb's copy keeps in-frame clones and lacks some. The sample contains 100,000 to 150,000 clones, roughly 84% of which appear only once. The chain links TRBV10-2 to TRBJ1-1; D not resolved. The sequenced material came from blood. This TCR derives from a man between 18 and 29 years old in good health. The CDR3 is CASSELVRGTEAFF. CDR3 sequence (DNA): TGCGCCAGCAGTGAGTTGGTACGGGGTACTGAAGCTTTCTTT.